One sample yielded the 19 T cell receptor beta chains listed below, sequenced in a study of response to subunit inactivated influenza vaccine. TCRdb used MiXCR to reprocess the RT-PCR reads, holding one entry per CDR3 protein. The sample lists about 190,000 distinct CDR3 sequences, approximately 14% occurring once. Sequencing was performed on CD8+ T cells sorted from PBMCs, taken roughly 5 days after vaccination. These receptors came from a man aged 45-60 years who received an inactivated influenza vaccine.

The V call is TRBV15, the J call TRBJ2-1; 12 bases agree with TRBD2. Per the germline V gene, CDR1 is LNHNV and CDR2 is YYDKDF (reference sequence). The CDR3 covers 20 residues. V trimming: 0 bases; J trimming: 6 bases; junction bases outside the gene matches: 15. The CDR3: CATSRDGSRPSGRAVNEQFF. DNA for the CDR3: TGTGCCACCAGCAGAGATGGGAGTCGGCCTAGCGGGAGGGCCGTCAATGAGCAGTTCTTC. Full variable domain (remainder filled in from reference TRBV15 and TRBJ2-1): DAMVIQNPRYQVTQFGKPVTLSCSQTLNHNVMYWYQQKSSQAPKLLFHYYDKDFNNEADTPDNFQSRRPNTSFCFLDIRSPGLGDTAMYLCATSRDGSRPSGRAVNEQFFGPGTRLTVL.

In this sample, this clonotype turned up many times. The chain recombines TRBV28 with TRBJ2-7; 10 positions match TRBD2. With V trimmed by 3 bases and J by 6 bases, 5 bases remained unmatched. The CDR3 has 14 amino acids. Germline loops: CDR1 MDHEN, CDR2 SYDVKM. CDR3 protein: CASSFIAGGREQYF. The CDR3 nucleotides read TGTGCCAGCAGTTTCATAGCGGGGGGACGCGAGCAGTACTTC.

This clonotype was observed a few times. The rearrangement uses TRBV27 and TRBJ2-2, with TRBD2 identical over 8 bases. The V gene end was trimmed by 8 bases and the J gene end by 4 bases; junction bases not matched to a gene: 9. The CDR3 is 15 amino acids. Per germline, CDR1 MNHEY and CDR2 SMNVEV (reference sequence). The CDR3 DNA follows: TGTGCCAGCCAAAAGGCGGGGGGTATCACCGGGGAGCTGTTTTTT. This gives the protein CASQKAGGITGELFF.

This sequence joins TRBV20-1 and TRBJ2-7; the match to TRBD2 covers 10 bases. This CDR3 comprises 15 residues. Germline values: CDR1 DFQATT, CDR2 SNEGSKA (reference sequence). The ends lost 0 bases at V and 3 bases at J; junction bases unmatched: 5. CDR3: CSARDLAGGGYEQYF. The CDR3 DNA sequence: TGCAGTGCTAGAGATTTAGCGGGAGGTGGCTACGAGCAGTACTTC.

V and J are TRBV7-9 and TRBJ1-1; tentative D call: TRBD1 (6 bases). There are 15 residues in the CDR3. The germline V gene has CDR1 SEHNR and CDR2 FQNEAQ (reference sequence). V was cut by 4 bases and J by 5 bases, with 17 bases left in between. This CDR3 is CASSSLRTAPTEAFF. The CDR3 DNA is TGTGCCAGCAGCTCTCTCCGGACAGCGCCTACTGAAGCTTTCTTT.

The chain combines TRBV7-9 with TRBJ2-1; D not certain. The V gene's germline CDR1 is SEHNR and CDR2 FQNEAQ (reference sequence). The CDR3 is made up of 14 amino acids. V was pared by 1 base and J by 9 bases, with 13 bases between. The chain's CDR3 is CASSLDGWVGEQFF. The CDR3 nucleotides read TGTGCCAGCAGCTTAGATGGTTGGGTCGGTGAGCAGTTCTTC.

The sample holds a few counts of this clonotype. This rearrangement joins TRBV5-6 to TRBJ2-3; TRBD2 agrees at 14 bases. The CDR3 length is 16 residues. The V gene's germline CDR1 is SGHDT and CDR2 YYEEEE. V gave up 4 bases and J gave up 1 base; unmatched junction bases: 2. The CDR3 loop reads CASSPGLAGGTDTQYF. For the CDR3, the DNA is TGTGCCAGCAGCCCGGGACTAGCGGGGGGCACAGATACGCAGTATTTT.

There are a few counts of this clonotype. The chain has TRBV4-2 and TRBJ2-3, with no clear D. There are 13 residues in the CDR3. CDR1 and CDR2 from the germline V gene are LGHNA and YNFKEQ. Trimming pared 4 bases from V and 4 bases from J, leaving 9 bases between. CDR3: CASSPGLADTQYF. The DNA of the CDR3 is TGTGCCAGCAGCCCGGGTTTGGCAGATACGCAGTATTTT.

This clonotype has more than one count but fewer than ten. V usage is TRBV10-3 and J usage is TRBJ2-1; D might be TRBD1 (5 bases). Germline V gene data show CDR1 as ENHRY and CDR2 as SYGVKD. Trimming removed 4 bases from V and 0 bases from J, with 10 bases in between. The CDR3 has 15 residues. This CDR3 reads CAISGTLSSYNEQFF. CDR3 in DNA: TGTGCCATCAGTGGGACATTAAGCTCCTACAATGAGCAGTTCTTC.

This clonotype has a handful of counts. V gene TRBV4-1 combines with J gene TRBJ2-7; weak D call: TRBD1 (6 bases). CDR1 is MGHRA and CDR2 is YSYEKL in the germline V gene. V dropped 3 bases and J dropped 6 bases, with 15 bases sitting between them. The CDR3 is 14 residues long. The CDR3 region is CASSQGASSGEQYF. CDR3 DNA sequence: TGCGCCAGCAGCCAGGGGGCTAGCTCAGGCGAGCAGTACTTC.

By sample fraction, this clonotype is medium-sized (0.01 to 0.1%). The chain links TRBV28 to TRBJ2-3; 9 bases line up with TRBD1. After removal of 4 bases from V and 0 bases from J, the junction contained 14 bases not matched to a gene. The CDR3 consists of 19 residues. CDR1 and CDR2 (germline): MDHEN, SYDVKM. The CDR3 DNA reads as TGTGCCAGCAGTTCATCCGGGACAGGGCTGACTTCTAGCACAGATACGCAGTATTTT. This gives the protein CASSSSGTGLTSSTDTQYF. Variable domain in full (rest from reference TRBV28 and TRBJ2-3): DVKVTQSSRYLVKRTGEKVFLECVQDMDHENMFWYRQDPGLGLRLIYFSYDVKMKEKGDIPEGYSVSREKKERFSLILESASTNQTSMYLCASSSSGTGLTSSTDTQYFGPGTRLTVL.

The chain has TRBV7-2 and TRBJ2-1; no clear D gene. Germline CDR1 reads SGHTA; CDR2 reads FQGNSA. CDR3 length: 14 residues. The ends were cut back, 4 bases at V and 2 bases at J, with 9 bases in the middle. The CDR3 DNA sequence: TGTGCCAGCAGCTCCGATGTGGCCTACAATGAGCAGTTCTTC. Translating it yields CASSSDVAYNEQFF.

This clonotype was seen more than once but under ten times. CDR3 DNA: TGTGCCAGCAGCCACGGGACGGGGCACGAGCAGTACTTC. Amino acid sequence: CASSHGTGHEQYF. The genes are TRBV3-1 and TRBJ2-7; possibly TRBD1 or TRBD2 for D (5 bases each). CDR1 is LGHDT, CDR2 YNNKEL, per germline (reference sequence). Trimming shortened V by 3 bases and J by 5 bases, and 11 bases separated the two germline ends. This CDR3 contains 13 residues.

This clonotype was detected ten times or more. The chain recombines TRBV20-1 with TRBJ2-7; 10 bases align to TRBD2. Germline V gene data show CDR1 as DFQATT and CDR2 as SNEGSKA (reference sequence). This CDR3 is built from 14 residues. The ends lost 3 bases at V and 1 base at J; junction bases unmatched: 3. The CDR3 is CSASPLAGSYEQYF. The CDR3 nucleotides read TGCAGTGCTAGTCCACTAGCGGGATCCTACGAGCAGTACTTC.

This clonotype was seen many times. CDR3 DNA sequence: TGTGCCAGCAGCGTCAGGGTTTCACCCCTCCACTTT. It translates to CASSVRVSPLHF. V usage is TRBV6-2 or TRBV6-3 and J usage is TRBJ1-6, with D possibly matching TRBD1 (5 bases). With 6 bases removed from V and 9 bases from J, the gap between germline ends came to 9 bases. There are 12 residues in the CDR3. Germline lookup yields CDR1 MNHEY and CDR2 SVGEGT.

This chain joins TRBV11-2 and TRBJ2-5; D is possibly TRBD2 (5 bases). The V gene's germline CDR1 is SGHAT and CDR2 FQNNGV. Trimming pared 5 bases from V and 6 bases from J, leaving 13 bases between. The length of the CDR3 is 13 residues. This CDR3 reads CASSPGIGKTQYF. DNA for the CDR3: TGTGCCAGCAGCCCGGGGATCGGGAAGACCCAGTACTTC.

This clonotype came up a few times. The chain employs TRBV5-6 and TRBJ1-1; TRBD1 might be the D (6 bases). The germline V gene encodes CDR1 SGHDT and CDR2 YYEEEE. Deletions cut 0 bases from V and 3 bases from J, with 15 bases between. The length of the CDR3 is 16 residues. CDR3 coding DNA: TGTGCCAGCAGCTTGGGGACAGCCACTCTCTACACTGAAGCTTTCTTT. Protein product: CASSLGTATLYTEAFF.

This clonotype showed up just a few times. This chain links TRBV9 with TRBJ1-1; D is uncertain. Per germline, CDR1 SGDLS and CDR2 YYNGEE. With 0 bases removed from V and 4 bases from J, the gap between germline ends came to 7 bases. The CDR3 totals 13 residues. CDR3 nucleotide sequence: TGTGCCAGCAGCGTAGGCATGGGCACTGAAGCTTTCTTT. Translated, it gives CASSVGMGTEAFF.

This clonotype was detected only a few times. The chain has TRBV7-9 and TRBJ2-7; 10 bases match TRBD1. Germline V gene data show CDR1 as SEHNR and CDR2 as FQNEAQ (reference sequence). This CDR3 spans 14 amino acids. Unmatched junction bases numbered 6, after V lost 5 bases and J lost 5 bases. CDR3: CASSPDRGLNEQYF. Written as DNA, the CDR3 is TGTGCCAGCAGCCCAGACAGGGGGCTTAACGAGCAGTACTTC.